This is a list of T cell receptor beta chains from one sample in a study of vaccination and CD4 T cells after COVID-19. The antigens for these receptors are not known. TCRdb re-analysed the PCR reads in MiXCR, keeping a single row per CDR3 protein. The data contain about 20,000 distinct CDR3 sequences, 20% to 30% of them singletons. Sequenced sample: cultured CD4+ T cells from blood. The receptors here all came from a human donor with COVID-19. CDR3s leave out the opening cysteine and the closing phenylalanine or tryptophan. Each record gives: V gene, J gene, CDR3 protein.

TRBV12-3/TRBV12-4,TRBJ1-3,ASSHREDTIY
TRBV7-9,TRBJ2-7,ASSLQTSRQY
TRBV10-1,TRBJ2-7,ASSGTGANNYEQY
TRBV5-6,TRBJ2-2,ASSLAAGGDTGELF
TRBV19,TRBJ2-7,ASSTEYGTSGALYEQY
TRBV7-2,TRBJ1-2,AGSLLTGGSYGYT
TRBV6-2/TRBV6-3,TRBJ2-7,ASREKIPRSYEQY
TRBV30,TRBJ2-2,AWRYRGGTGELF
TRBV7-8,TRBJ2-7,ASSLVGASSYEQY
TRBV27,TRBJ2-2,ASRTGFTGELF
TRBV6-1,TRBJ2-7,ASSQQASGKTGTYEQY
TRBV12-3/TRBV12-4,TRBJ1-5,ASSKQGERQPQH
TRBV24-1,TRBJ2-2,ATSDPPGGAGELF
TRBV6-5,TRBJ1-2,ASSFWDGNYGYT
TRBV7-2,TRBJ1-3,ASSPAALAFRGNTIY
TRBV12-3/TRBV12-4,TRBJ1-5,ASSPGTGVNQPQH
TRBV28,TRBJ2-7,ASTRTSGGYEQY
TRBV7-2,TRBJ1-6,ASSLLWSYNSPLH
TRBV20-1,TRBJ1-2,SAVPPGRSGGYT
TRBV19,TRBJ2-2,ASSRPIFTGELF
TRBV6-1,TRBJ1-4,ASRALGEKLF
TRBV6-5,TRBJ2-5,ASSYSTGTGFIRLSETQY
TRBV6-1,TRBJ2-7,ASSTPAGARYEQY
TRBV10-3,TRBJ1-1,AIGGTGGPEAF
TRBV6-5,TRBJ2-1,ASSYSRSGDPYNEQF
TRBV6-5,TRBJ1-5,ASSYDNRENQPQH
TRBV24-1,TRBJ2-2,ATSEAGNTGELF
TRBV7-8,TRBJ1-4,ASSLGNYEKLF
TRBV7-9,TRBJ1-5,ASSLEQGSPQH
TRBV9,TRBJ2-2,ASSVVGTPNTGELF
TRBV19,TRBJ1-4,ASSIEHGEKLF
TRBV2,TRBJ1-2,ASSAVAGYGYT
TRBV24-1,TRBJ2-3,ATSVRLPGQNTDTQY
TRBV18,TRBJ2-5,ASSSPPETQY
TRBV20-1,TRBJ1-2,SAPDGDWEGGYT
TRBV7-2,TRBJ1-3,ASSLAGPGSGNTIY
TRBV21-1,TRBJ2-4,ANTVAKNIQY
TRBV7-8,TRBJ2-5,ASNQGLLETQY
TRBV18,TRBJ1-2,ASSSRSLQGSGYT
TRBV11-2,TRBJ2-1,ASSSRADEQF
TRBV6-5,TRBJ1-1,ASSYGGTTMNTEAF
TRBV2,TRBJ2-7,ASSDLDYEQY
TRBV10-1,TRBJ1-1,ASSVSLNTEAF
TRBV29-1,TRBJ2-2,SFLTGKGTGELF
TRBV18,TRBJ2-4,ASSPGQNLAKNIQY
TRBV11-2,TRBJ1-2,ASSLGPGRDYGYT
TRBV12-3/TRBV12-4,TRBJ2-7,ASSLGAVLSYEQY
TRBV11-2,TRBJ2-2,ASSLRGYTGELF
TRBV23-1,TRBJ1-2,ASSHAPGQHYGYT
TRBV20-1,TRBJ2-3,SANRGGAGTDTQY
TRBV28,TRBJ2-3,ASSLGQAPRGDTQY
TRBV2,TRBJ1-6,ASSRDRADNSPLH
TRBV7-9,TRBJ2-7,ASSLGQQSYEQY
TRBV6-1,TRBJ1-1,ASSDRAAKNTEAF